The source of this T cell receptor beta chain is a study of immune cell composition in non-small cell lung cancer. Study-wide points: Tumour-reactive clones were not shown to match dominant in vivo tumour clones. Squamous carcinomas (about 75%) more often had tumour-associated clones >0.5% than adenocarcinomas (approximately 35%).

Normal lung was sampled as far from the tumour as possible, at least 3 cm. In regard to this clone: Its cognate antigen is unknown.

The method was immunoSEQ multiplex PCR; TCRdb's version includes in-frame clones alone and lacks a portion of them. The table includes 7,500 to 9,000 clones, 77% detected once. The sequence came from a human donor with non-small cell lung cancer. The specimen sequenced was non-adjacent lung tissue.

The CDR3 protein is CASRRRTGAPEQYF. The CDR3 DNA reads as TGTGCCAGCAGGCGACGGACAGGGGCCCCGGAGCAGTACTTC. The rearrangement joins TRBV28 to TRBJ2-7; 9 positions agree with TRBD1. Germline lookup yields CDR1 MDHEN and CDR2 SYDVKM. The CDR3 runs to 14 residues. Trimming cost V 6 bases and J 7 bases; bases outside gene matches: 10. Full variable domain (outside the CDR3, taken from reference TRBV28 and TRBJ2-7): DVKVTQSSRYLVKRTGEKVFLECVQDMDHENMFWYRQDPGLGLRLIYFSYDVKMKEKGDIPEGYSVSREKKERFSLILESASTNQTSMYLCASRRRTGAPEQYFGPGTRLTVT.